This passage covers 30 T cell receptor beta chains from one sample sequenced in a study of T cells in women clearing cervical HPV infection. Repertoires were generated with immunoSEQ multiplex PCR, while TCRdb's copy carries only in-frame clones and drops some. The sample has 40,000 to 55,000 clones. Sequenced: blood buffy coat. The receptors were gathered from a woman aged 18 to 75 with a cervical HPV16 infection that either progressed to CIN3+ or cleared (not recorded which).

As concerns this clone: The read is 3 residues too short to cover the CDR3 end, so that end is filled in from the germline J gene. The rearrangement uses TRBV10-3 and TRBJ2-2, with 8 bases lining up with TRBD2. Germline loops: CDR1 ENHRY, CDR2 SYGVKD. V trimming: 4 bases; J trimming: 4 bases; junction bases outside the gene matches: 8. CDR3 length: 16 amino acids. CDR3 bases read: TGTGCCATCAGTGCCGCACTGGCGGGGGGCACCGGGGAG. Residues: CAISAALAGGTGE. The whole CDR3 is CAISAALAGGTGELFF.

In regard to this clone: The CDR3 is cut off 3 residues early in the read; its end comes from the germline J gene. The genes are TRBV7-9 and TRBJ1-5; D is possibly TRBD1 (6 bases). The V gene's germline CDR1 is SEHNR and CDR2 FQNEAQ (reference sequence). Between the trimmed V and J ends, which lost 5 bases and 6 bases, there was a span of 14 bases. The CDR3 consists of 14 residues. The CDR3 region is CASSVTARGQPQHF. The CDR3 DNA, read in part, is TGTGCCAGCAGCGTTACGGCCAGGGGTCAGCCC.

In regard to this clone: Sequencing ends 3 residues short of the CDR3 end; the germline J gene provides the rest. The genes are TRBV7-6 and TRBJ2-2, with 9 positions matching TRBD2. The CDR3 sequence is 18 residues long. Germline lookup yields CDR1 SGHVS and CDR2 FNYEAQ. The ends lost 0 bases at V and 2 bases at J; junction bases unmatched: 7. CDR3 DNA (partial): TGTGCCAGCAGCTTAGCCTTGCTAGCGGGGATAAACACCGGGGAG. This translates into CASSLALLAGINTGE. The full CDR3 protein reads CASSLALLAGINTGELFF.

Comments on this clone: The read gets to within 3 residues of the CDR3 end, and the germline J gene fills in the rest. The V call is TRBV3-1 (or the pseudogene TRBV3-2), the J call TRBJ2-6; D call uncertain. CDR3 length equals 13 residues. V lost 11 bases and J 0 bases, leaving 8 bases between the germline ends. The germline V gene has CDR1 LGHDT and CDR2 YNNKEL (reference sequence). CDR3 DNA, as far as it was read: TGTGCCGCGGAAGCCTCTGGGGCCAACGTC. This codes for CAAEASGANV. The CDR3, in full, reads CAAEASGANVLTF.

Details on this clone: The read ends 3 residues shy of where the CDR3 ends; the end is completed using the germline J gene. J is TRBJ2-1 and V is TRBV7-6; D not resolved. This CDR3 contains 13 residues. The V end lost 0 bases, the J end lost 7 bases, and 7 bases lay between the germline ends. The germline V gene encodes CDR1 SGHVS and CDR2 FNYEAQ. The chain's CDR3 is CASSLASRNEQFF. CDR3 DNA (partial): TGTGCCAGCAGCTTAGCGTCACGGAATGAG. The full variable domain, with the rest looked up from reference TRBV7-6 and TRBJ2-1, is GAGVSQSPRYKVTKRGQDVALRCDPISGHVSLYWYRQALGQGPEFLTYFNYEAQQDKSGLPNDRFSAERPEGSISTLTIQRTEQRDSAMYRCASSLASRNEQFFGPGTRLTVL.

A remark on this clone: Coverage ceases 3 residues before the CDR3 finishes, and the germline J gene fills in the end. V gene TRBV5-1 combines with J gene TRBJ2-3; 8 nucleotides line up with TRBD1. V gave up 1 base and J gave up 5 bases; unmatched junction bases: 6. CDR1 and CDR2 from the germline V gene are SGHRS and YFSETQ. This CDR3 has 15 residues. Here the CDR3 reads CASSLHQGAVDTQYF. The part of the CDR3 DNA that was read is TGCGCCAGCAGCTTGCATCAGGGGGCGGTAGATACG.

On this clone: Read sequence stops 3 residues before the CDR3 end, and the germline J gene provides the missing end. The chain employs TRBV19 and TRBJ2-4; D remains unclear. The CDR3 covers 11 residues. Germline V gene sequence: CDR1 LNHDA, CDR2 SQIVND (reference sequence). Incomplete CDR3 DNA: TGTGCCAGTAGGTCGAACTCGGTT. Translation gives CASRSNSV. Given in full, the CDR3 is CASRSNSVQYF.

Concerning this clone itself: With the read ending 3 residues before the CDR3 end, the germline J gene is used to fill in that end. V usage is TRBV4-2 and J usage is TRBJ2-3; 12 nucleotides match TRBD2. Germline loops: CDR1 LGHNA, CDR2 YNFKEQ. The CDR3 has 17 amino acids. Losses at the gene ends were 0 bases for V and 1 base for J; bases not matched to a gene: 2. The sequenced CDR3 bases are TGTGCCAGCAGCCAAGAGCTAGCGGGGGGGGGCACAGATACG. Translation: CASSQELAGGGTDT. The whole CDR3 protein reads CASSQELAGGGTDTQYF.

Of note for this clone: The read gets to within 3 residues of the CDR3 end, and the germline J gene fills in the rest. This sequence joins TRBV19 and TRBJ2-1; unclear D gene. Trimming took 2 bases from V and 5 from J, leaving 7 bases between them. CDR3 length: 13 amino acids. Germline CDR1 and CDR2: LNHDA and SQIVND (reference sequence). CDR3 bases read: TGTGCCAGTAGTATACCCCAAAACAATGAG. Translating gives CASSIPQNNE. The complete CDR3 reads CASSIPQNNEQFF.

With regard to this clone: The CDR3 end lies 3 residues beyond the end of the read and is filled in from the germline J gene. The chain carries TRBV7-2 and TRBJ1-3; possible D gene TRBD1, 5 bases. CDR1 SGHTA and CDR2 FQGNSA come from the germline V gene. V lost 5 bases to trimming and J lost 3 bases, with 14 bases between them. The length of the CDR3 is 15 residues. Partial CDR3 DNA: TGTGCCAGCAGCCCCGTGGGGGGGTATGGAAACACC. The encoded protein is CASSPVGGYGNT. The complete CDR3 reads CASSPVGGYGNTIYF.

With respect to this clone: Coverage ceases 3 residues before the CDR3 finishes, and the germline J gene fills in the end. J is TRBJ1-2 and V is TRBV2; D not certain. Germline V gene data show CDR1 as SNHLY and CDR2 as FYNNEI. CDR3 length: 14 amino acids. CDR3 DNA, as far as it was read: TGTGCCAGCAGGGCCCCCAGTTCCGTTTACGAC. It is translated as CASRAPSSVYD. The entire CDR3 is CASRAPSSVYDYTF.

Concerning this clone: The read comes to an end 3 residues before the CDR3 does, leaving the germline J gene to fill in the end. The chain combines TRBV20-1 with TRBJ2-7; possibly TRBD1 for D (6 bases). The germline V gene has CDR1 DFQATT and CDR2 SNEGSKA (reference sequence). CDR3 length: 13 residues. V lost 6 bases and J lost 2, with 14 bases in between. The CDR3 bases that were read are TGCAGTGCAACTCGACAGGCGCCCTACGAG. Protein sequence: CSATRQAPYE. The whole CDR3 region reads CSATRQAPYEQYF.

To note about this clone: The read comes to an end 3 residues before the CDR3 does, leaving the germline J gene to fill in the end. The rearrangement uses TRBV19 and TRBJ2-3; perhaps TRBD1 as D (6 bases). Germline V gene data show CDR1 as LNHDA and CDR2 as SQIVND (reference sequence). The CDR3 covers 16 residues. The sequenced CDR3 bases are TGTGCCAGTACCGCCGACAGGTGGTCTAGCAATCAGCCG. Protein product: CASTADRWSSNQP. The whole CDR3 sequence is CASTADRWSSNQPQYF. The complete variable domain, with remaining parts taken from reference TRBV19 and TRBJ2-3, reads DGGITQSPKYLFRKEGQNVTLSCEQNLNHDAMYWYRQDPGQGLRLIYYSQIVNDFQKGDIAEGYSVSREKKESFPLTVTSAQKNPTAFYLCASTADRWSSNQPQYFGPGTRLTVL.

A word on this clone: The read is 3 residues too short to cover the CDR3 end, so that end is filled in from the germline J gene. The V and J genes are TRBV6-2 or TRBV6-3 and TRBJ2-1; weak D call: TRBD2 (6 bases). Looked up from germline, CDR1 is MNHEY and CDR2 is SVGEGT. V lost 4 bases to trimming and J lost 5 bases, with 6 bases between them. The CDR3 covers 12 residues. CDR3 protein: CASSWGDNEQFF. Incomplete CDR3 DNA: TGTGCCAGCAGTTGGGGGGACAATGAG.

Worth noting for this clone: The DNA ends 3 residues before the CDR3 does, and the rest of the CDR3 is filled in from the germline J gene. The chain recombines TRBV7-6 with TRBJ2-3, with 10 bases that match TRBD1. The CDR3 has 16 residues. CDR1 is SGHVS, CDR2 FNYEAQ, per germline. Trimming cost V 3 bases and J 4 bases; bases outside gene matches: 7. This CDR3 is CASSLTGGALSDTQYF. The DNA read from the CDR3 is TGTGCCAGCAGCTTGACAGGGGGCGCCTTGTCAGATACG.

As concerns this clone: The read gets to within 3 residues of the CDR3 end, and the germline J gene fills in the rest. The V and J genes are TRBV10-2 and TRBJ1-5; perhaps TRBD1 as D (5 bases). Germline CDR1 and CDR2: WSHSY and SAAADI. V dropped 4 bases and J dropped 5 bases, with 6 bases sitting between them. There are 12 residues in the CDR3. CDR3 DNA, as far as it was read: TGCGCCAGCAGTGGGGGCGATCAGCCC. Encoded protein: CASSGGDQP. The whole CDR3 is CASSGGDQPQHF.

For this clone: The CDR3 end falls 3 residues outside the read, so it is completed with the germline J gene. This chain connects TRBV20-1 to TRBJ2-3; 11 bases line up with TRBD2. This CDR3 region has 14 residues. The J segment lost 2 bases and the V segment lost 5 bases, leaving 3 bases of the junction unmatched. CDR1 and CDR2 (germline): DFQATT, SNEGSKA (reference sequence). The CDR3 sequence is CSAGGLAVTDTQYF. The sequenced part of the CDR3 DNA is TGCAGTGCTGGGGGACTAGCGGTCACAGATACG.

For this clone: The sequence runs out 3 residues before the end of the CDR3; the remainder is reconstructed from the germline J gene. The chain is built from TRBV20-1 and TRBJ1-2; D not resolved. CDR3 length: 14 residues. Germline values: CDR1 DFQATT, CDR2 SNEGSKA (reference sequence). Trimming left V 6 bases short and J 0 bases short, with 14 bases between. Incomplete CDR3 DNA: TGCAGTGCCGAGGGCATGCAAGCTAACTATGGC. It is translated as CSAEGMQANYG. The CDR3 reads in full as CSAEGMQANYGYTF.

As for this clone: From the germline J gene comes the end of the CDR3, since the read stops 3 residues before it. The chain links TRBV19 to TRBJ1-2; a possible D gene is TRBD1 (5 bases). Germline loops: CDR1 LNHDA, CDR2 SQIVND (reference sequence). The CDR3 consists of 15 residues. The covered CDR3 bases are TGTGCCAGTAGTATATCCGGGGGGACCTACAATGAC. Translated, it gives CASSISGGTYND. The whole CDR3 protein reads CASSISGGTYNDYTF.

In the case of this clone: From the germline J gene comes the end of the CDR3, since the read stops 3 residues before it. The chain employs TRBV12-3 or TRBV12-4 and TRBJ2-1; no firm D call. The CDR3 is 15 residues long. Trimming stripped 2 bases from V and 5 bases from J, with 13 bases between. The CDR3 DNA, read in part, is TGTGCCAGCAGTTTATCCTCTCAGGCTAACAATGAG. Translating gives CASSLSSQANNE. The full CDR3 protein reads CASSLSSQANNEQFF.

Note on this clone: The CDR3 end lies 3 residues beyond the end of the read and is filled in from the germline J gene. The chain employs TRBV19 and TRBJ1-1; the match to TRBD1 covers 7 bases. Trimming at V came to 6 bases and at J to 3 bases, leaving 10 bases not matched to a gene. In germline, CDR1 is LNHDA, CDR2 SQIVND (reference sequence). The CDR3 runs 15 residues. The CDR3 reads CASSNHRGKDTEAFF. The CDR3 DNA, read in part, is TGTGCCAGTAGCAACCACAGGGGTAAGGACACTGAA.

As concerns this clone: The CDR3 extends 3 residues past the end of the read, so its final part is completed from the germline J gene. This chain joins TRBV2 and TRBJ2-3; D unclear. This CDR3 region has 12 residues. Trimming cost V 5 bases and J 0 bases, with 3 bases left between them. Germline lookup yields CDR1 SNHLY and CDR2 FYNNEI. This CDR3 reads CASSSSTDTQYF. The sequenced CDR3 bases are TGTGCCAGCAGTTCTAGCACAGATACG.

In the case of this clone: The read terminates 3 residues ahead of where the CDR3 ends, so the germline J gene completes it. The chain uses TRBV6-4 and TRBJ1-2; D unclear. The CDR3 has 14 amino acids. With 0 bases removed from V and 7 bases from J, the gap between germline ends came to 12 bases. CDR1 and CDR2 (germline): MRHNA, SNTAGT. CDR3 sequence reads: CASSDSIGVGGYTF. The DNA read from the CDR3 is TGTGCCAGCAGTGACTCGATCGGGGTTGGTGGC.

Details on this clone: The read gets to within 3 residues of the CDR3 end, and the germline J gene fills in the rest. The V and J genes are TRBV19 and TRBJ1-2, with no clear D. The ends were cut back, 3 bases at V and 2 bases at J, with 10 bases in the middle. Germline V gives CDR1 LNHDA, CDR2 SQIVND (reference sequence). This CDR3 region has 14 residues. CDR3 DNA (partial): TGTGCCAGTAGTATGCTAGACTGGAACTATGGC. The encoded protein is CASSMLDWNYG. The whole CDR3 protein is CASSMLDWNYGYTF.

Concerning this clone: The CDR3 end is not reached by the read, which stops 3 residues before it; the germline J gene fills it in. V usage is TRBV5-1 and J usage is TRBJ2-1; 11 bases line up with TRBD2. J was trimmed by 4 bases and V by 4 bases; bases with no gene match: 4. The CDR3 covers 15 residues. Germline values: CDR1 SGHRS, CDR2 YFSETQ. Partial CDR3 DNA: TGCGCCAGCAGCCCCCTAGCGGGGGGATACAATGAG. It specifies CASSPLAGGYNE. The CDR3 reads in full as CASSPLAGGYNEQFF.

Points on this clone: The read finishes 3 residues shy of the CDR3 end, and the germline J gene is used to complete it. The chain couples TRBV10-2 to TRBJ2-3; D possibly corresponds to TRBD1 (6 bases). V was cut by 4 bases and J by 2 bases, with 19 bases left in between. The germline V gene encodes CDR1 WSHSY and CDR2 SAAADI. The length of the CDR3 is 17 residues. CDR3 sequence reads: CASSALAQGPITDTQYF. Partial CDR3 DNA: TGCGCCAGCAGTGCACTTGCACAGGGTCCCATCACAGATACG.

For this clone: Coverage ceases 3 residues before the CDR3 finishes, and the germline J gene fills in the end. The chain links TRBV4-2 to TRBJ1-1, with D unresolved. Germline assignment: CDR1 LGHNA and CDR2 YNFKEQ. This CDR3 is built from 15 residues. V lost 2 bases to trimming and J lost 4 bases, with 14 bases between them. CDR3 residues: CASSQTDSKGTEAFF. The part of the CDR3 DNA that was read is TGTGCCAGCAGCCAAACGGACTCAAAGGGCACTGAA.

For this clone: Coverage ceases 3 residues before the CDR3 finishes, and the germline J gene fills in the end. V usage is TRBV20-1 and J usage is TRBJ1-4, with D tentatively TRBD1 (5 bases). This CDR3 is 14 amino acids long. The V gene's germline CDR1 is DFQATT and CDR2 SNEGSKA (reference sequence). The DNA read from the CDR3 is TGCAGTGCTAGGCGGTCAGGGTCTAATGAGGAA. It translates to CSARRSGSNEE. The entire CDR3 reads CSARRSGSNEELFF.

In the case of this clone: Sequencing ends 3 residues short of the CDR3 end; the germline J gene provides the rest. The chain couples TRBV5-4 to TRBJ2-7; no reliable D call. This CDR3 region has 11 residues. V lost 1 base and J 5 bases, leaving 4 bases between the germline ends. Per the germline V gene, CDR1 is SGHNT and CDR2 is YYREEE (reference sequence). The CDR3 reads CASSLSDEQYF. The CDR3 bases that were read are TGTGCCAGCAGCTTGTCGGACGAG.

On this clone itself: The CDR3 is cut off 3 residues early in the read; its end comes from the germline J gene. The V gene is TRBV4-1, the J gene TRBJ2-3; 10 bases are a match to TRBD2. This CDR3 spans 15 amino acids. CDR1 is MGHRA, CDR2 YSYEKL, per germline. Losses at the gene ends were 5 bases for V and 1 base for J; bases not matched to a gene: 3. The CDR3 protein is CASSSTSGGTDTQYF. Partial CDR3 DNA: TGCGCCAGCAGCTCCACTAGCGGGGGCACAGATACG.